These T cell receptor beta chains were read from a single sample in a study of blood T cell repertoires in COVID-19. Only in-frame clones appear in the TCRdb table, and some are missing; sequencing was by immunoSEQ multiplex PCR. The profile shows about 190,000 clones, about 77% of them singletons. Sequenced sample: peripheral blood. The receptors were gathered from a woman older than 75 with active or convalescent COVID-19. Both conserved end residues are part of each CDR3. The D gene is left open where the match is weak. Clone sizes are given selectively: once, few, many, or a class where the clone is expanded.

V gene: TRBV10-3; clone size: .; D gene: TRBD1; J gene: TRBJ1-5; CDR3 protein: CAIRGTGGQPQHF; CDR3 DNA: TGTGCCATCAGGGGGACAGGGGGCCAGCCCCAGCATTTT
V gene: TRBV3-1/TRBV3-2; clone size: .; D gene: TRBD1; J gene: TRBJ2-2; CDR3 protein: CASSLGQGAAGELFF; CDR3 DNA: TGTGCCAGCAGCCTGGGACAGGGGGCGGCCGGGGAGCTGTTTTTT
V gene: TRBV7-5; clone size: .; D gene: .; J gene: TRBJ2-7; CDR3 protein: CARSYPRLMEGPRTYEQYF; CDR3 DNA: TGTGCCAGAAGCTACCCCAGACTTATGGAGGGGCCTAGGACCTACGAGCAGTACTTC
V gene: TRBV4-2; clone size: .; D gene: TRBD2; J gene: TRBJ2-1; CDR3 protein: CASSQGGGGAEEQFF; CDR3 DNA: TGTGCCAGCAGCCAAGGGGGCGGGGGGGCGGAGGAGCAGTTCTTC
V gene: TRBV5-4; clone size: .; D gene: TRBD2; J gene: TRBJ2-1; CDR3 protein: CASSLGSLAGPDNEQFF; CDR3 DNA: TGTGCCAGCAGCTTGGGGTCTCTAGCGGGGCCGGACAATGAGCAGTTCTTC
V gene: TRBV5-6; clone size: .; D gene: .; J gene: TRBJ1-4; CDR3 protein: CASSLVGTGNEKLFF; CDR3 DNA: TGTGCCAGCAGCTTGGTGGGGACTGGAAATGAAAAACTGTTTTTT
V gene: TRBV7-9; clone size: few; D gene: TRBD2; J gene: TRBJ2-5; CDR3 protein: CASSLGGTSGGNQETQYF; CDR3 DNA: TGTGCCAGCAGCTTAGGAGGGACTAGCGGGGGGAACCAAGAGACCCAGTACTTC
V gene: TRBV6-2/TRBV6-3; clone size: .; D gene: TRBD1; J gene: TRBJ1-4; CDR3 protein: CASSLGTGGVSGLFF; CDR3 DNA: TGTGCCAGCAGCCTCGGGACAGGGGGCGTGAGCGGACTGTTTTTT
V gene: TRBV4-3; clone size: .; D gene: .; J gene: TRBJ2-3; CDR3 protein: CASSQDVTSRGTDTQYF; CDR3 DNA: TGCGCCAGCAGCCAAGATGTAACTAGTCGTGGCACAGATACGCAGTATTTT
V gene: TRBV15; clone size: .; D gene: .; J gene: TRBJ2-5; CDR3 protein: CATSRRGQETQYF; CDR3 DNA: TGTGCCACCAGCAGACGAGGGCAAGAGACCCAGTACTTC
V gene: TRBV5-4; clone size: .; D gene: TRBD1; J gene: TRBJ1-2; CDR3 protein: CASSVGQGRSYGYTF; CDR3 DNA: TGTGCCAGCAGCGTAGGACAGGGGCGGAGCTATGGCTACACCTTC
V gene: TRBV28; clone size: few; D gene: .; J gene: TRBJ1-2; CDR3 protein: CASSLGLSDGYTF; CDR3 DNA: TGTGCCAGCAGTTTAGGACTCTCGGATGGCTACACCTTC
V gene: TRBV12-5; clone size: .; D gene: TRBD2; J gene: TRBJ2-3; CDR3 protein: CASGVGTSADTQYF; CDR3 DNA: TGTGCTAGTGGTGTGGGGACTAGTGCGGATACGCAGTATTTT
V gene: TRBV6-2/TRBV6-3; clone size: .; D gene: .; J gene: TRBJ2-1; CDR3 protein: CASSYTPRNNEQFF; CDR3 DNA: TGTGCCAGCAGTTACACCCCTAGAAACAATGAGCAGTTCTTC
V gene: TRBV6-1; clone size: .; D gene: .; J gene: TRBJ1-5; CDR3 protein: CASSESERGYNQPQHF; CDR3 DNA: TGTGCCAGCAGTGAATCGGAAAGGGGGTACAATCAGCCCCAGCATTTT
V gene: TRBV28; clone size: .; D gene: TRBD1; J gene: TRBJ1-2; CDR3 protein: CASSLIRGLSGYTF; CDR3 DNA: TGTGCCAGCAGTTTGATCAGGGGGCTCTCTGGCTACACCTTC
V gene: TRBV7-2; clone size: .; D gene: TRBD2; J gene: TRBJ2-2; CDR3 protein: CASSLEVAGGTGELFF; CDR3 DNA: TGTGCCAGCAGCTTAGAAGTAGCGGGGGGCACCGGGGAGCTGTTTTTT
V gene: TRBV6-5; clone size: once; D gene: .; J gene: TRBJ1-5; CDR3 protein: CASSPRGYGNQPQHF; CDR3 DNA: TGTGCCAGCAGTCCCCGGGGGTACGGCAATCAGCCCCAGCATTTT
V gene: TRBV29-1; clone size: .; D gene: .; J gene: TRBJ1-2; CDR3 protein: CSVEDGYGNGYTF; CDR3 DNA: TGCAGCGTTGAAGATGGATACGGGAACGGCTACACCTTC
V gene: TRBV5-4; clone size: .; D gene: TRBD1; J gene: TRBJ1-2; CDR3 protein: CASSLPHGTGDGYTF; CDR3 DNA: TGTGCCAGCAGCTTACCCCACGGGACAGGGGATGGCTACACCTTC
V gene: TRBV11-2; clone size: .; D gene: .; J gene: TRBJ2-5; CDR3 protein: CASSITGYSPQETQYF; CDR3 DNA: TGTGCCAGCAGCATCACAGGGTACTCTCCCCAAGAGACCCAGTACTTC
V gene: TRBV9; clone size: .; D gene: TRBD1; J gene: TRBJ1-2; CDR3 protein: CASSQGQGYGYTF; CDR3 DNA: TGTGCCAGCAGCCAGGGACAGGGATATGGCTACACCTTC
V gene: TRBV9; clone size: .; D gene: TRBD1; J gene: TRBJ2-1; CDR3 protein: CASSVTGQGVYNEQFF; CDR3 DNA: TGTGCCAGCAGCGTTACCGGACAGGGGGTCTACAATGAGCAGTTCTTC
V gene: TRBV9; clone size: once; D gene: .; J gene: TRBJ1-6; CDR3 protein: CASSVATGGQGNSPLHF; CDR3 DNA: TGTGCCAGCAGCGTAGCTACGGGGGGGCAGGGGAATTCACCCCTCCACTTT
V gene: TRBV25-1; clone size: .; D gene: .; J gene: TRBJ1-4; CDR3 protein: CASSDPRGNEKLFF; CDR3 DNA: TGTGCCAGCAGTGATCCCAGGGGTAATGAAAAACTGTTTTTT
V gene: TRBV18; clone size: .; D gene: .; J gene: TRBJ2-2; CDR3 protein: CASSPALAPGELFF; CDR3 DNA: TGTGCCAGCTCACCAGCACTAGCTCCCGGGGAGCTGTTTTTT
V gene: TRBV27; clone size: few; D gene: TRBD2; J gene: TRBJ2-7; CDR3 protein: CASSPHGEGNYEQYF; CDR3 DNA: TGTGCCAGCAGTCCACACGGGGAGGGGAACTACGAGCAGTACTTC
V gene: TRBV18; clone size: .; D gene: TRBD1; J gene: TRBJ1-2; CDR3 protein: CASSPFRQGESYTF; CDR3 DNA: TGTGCCAGCTCACCATTCCGTCAGGGGGAAAGCTACACCTTC
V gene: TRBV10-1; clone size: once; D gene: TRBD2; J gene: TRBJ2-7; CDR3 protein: CASSEFPAGAGVYEQYF; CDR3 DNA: TGCGCCAGCAGTGAGTTCCCAGCGGGGGCCGGAGTCTACGAGCAGTACTTC
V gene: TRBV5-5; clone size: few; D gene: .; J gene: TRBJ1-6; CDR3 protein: CASSSTTGRSYNSPLHF; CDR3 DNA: TGTGCCAGCAGCTCGACAACAGGGCGCTCCTATAATTCACCCCTCCACTTT
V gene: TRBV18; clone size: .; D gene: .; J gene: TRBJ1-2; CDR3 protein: CASSPRAPPDGYTF; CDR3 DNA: TGTGCCAGCTCACCACGCGCGCCTCCGGATGGCTACACCTTC
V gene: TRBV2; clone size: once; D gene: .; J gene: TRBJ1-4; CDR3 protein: CASSEATATNEKLFF; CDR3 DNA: TGTGCCAGCAGTGAAGCGACAGCAACTAATGAAAAACTGTTTTTT
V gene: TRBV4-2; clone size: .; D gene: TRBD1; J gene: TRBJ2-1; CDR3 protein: CASSQGTGQARGQFF; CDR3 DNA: TGTGCCAGCAGCCAAGGTACTGGACAGGCCAGGGGGCAGTTCTTC
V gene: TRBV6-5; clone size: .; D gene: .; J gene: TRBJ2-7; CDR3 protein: CASRYRGTESYEQYF; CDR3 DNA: TGTGCCAGCAGGTACCGGGGAACAGAGAGCTACGAGCAGTACTTC
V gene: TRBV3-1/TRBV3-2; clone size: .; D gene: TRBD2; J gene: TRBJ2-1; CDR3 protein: CASTTWGGSSYNEQFF; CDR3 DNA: TGTGCCAGCACCACATGGGGGGGAAGCTCCTACAATGAGCAGTTCTTC
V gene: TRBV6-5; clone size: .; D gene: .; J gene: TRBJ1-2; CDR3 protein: CASSWSGSDYGYTF; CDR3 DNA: TGTGCCAGCAGTTGGTCAGGGTCGGACTATGGCTACACCTTC
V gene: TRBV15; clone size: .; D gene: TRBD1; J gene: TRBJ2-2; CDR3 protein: CATSAGQGIRGELFF; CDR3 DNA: TGTGCCACCAGCGCGGGACAGGGCATTCGAGGGGAGCTGTTTTTT
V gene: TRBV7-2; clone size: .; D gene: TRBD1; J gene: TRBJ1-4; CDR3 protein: CASSAGTGFKEKLFF; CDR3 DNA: TGTGCCAGCAGCGCCGGGACAGGGTTTAAAGAAAAACTGTTTTTT
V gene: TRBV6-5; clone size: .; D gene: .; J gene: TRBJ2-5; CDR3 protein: CASKEGSPQETQYF; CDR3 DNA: TGTGCCAGCAAGGAGGGTTCTCCCCAAGAGACCCAGTACTTC
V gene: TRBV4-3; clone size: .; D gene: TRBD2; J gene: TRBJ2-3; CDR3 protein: CASSQALLAGGPSDTQYF; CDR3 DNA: TGCGCCAGCAGCCAAGCTCTACTAGCGGGGGGGCCGTCAGATACGCAGTATTTT
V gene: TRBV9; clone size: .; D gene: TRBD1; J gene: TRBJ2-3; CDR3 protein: CASSAPLGRGLTDTQYF; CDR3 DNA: TGTGCCAGCAGCGCGCCGTTGGGCAGGGGGCTCACAGATACGCAGTATTTT
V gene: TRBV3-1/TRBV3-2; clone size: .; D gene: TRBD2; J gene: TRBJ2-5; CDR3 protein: CASSQGLTSGVRETQYF; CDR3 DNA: TGTGCCAGCAGCCAAGGACTGACTAGCGGGGTTAGAGAGACCCAGTACTTC
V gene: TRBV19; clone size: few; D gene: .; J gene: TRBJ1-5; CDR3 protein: CASSPHNPSNQPQHF; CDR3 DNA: TGTGCCAGTAGCCCACACAATCCGAGCAATCAGCCCCAGCATTTT